Listed below are T cell receptor beta chains from one sample, sequenced in a study of CD8+CD57+ T cells in acquired aplastic anemia. One entry per CDR3 protein results from TCRdb running MiXCR on the reads. The sample lists 62,000 or so distinct CDR3 sequences; 45% to 55% were seen once. Sequenced material: sorted CD4+, CD8+, or CD8+CD57+ T cells (not recorded which) from PBMCs. Receptors were obtained from a human donor in good health, serving as a control. CDR3s include the opening cysteine and the closing phenylalanine or tryptophan. The D gene is left open where the match is weak. Size tells how often a clone was seen (once, few, many) or the class of an expanded clone, and some rows leave it out.

d_gene: NA; abundance: NA; len: 12; j_gene: TRBJ2-7; v_gene: TRBV29-1; CDR3nt: TGCAGCGTTGAATCAAACAGCTACGAGCAGTACTTC; CDR3aa: CSVESNSYEQYF
d_gene: NA; abundance: NA; len: 12; j_gene: TRBJ1-5; v_gene: TRBV25-1; CDR3nt: TGTGCCAGCAGTTTTCTCAATCAGCCCCAGCATTTT; CDR3aa: CASSFLNQPQHF
d_gene: NA; abundance: NA; len: 17; j_gene: TRBJ1-2; v_gene: TRBV11-1; CDR3nt: TGTGCCAGCCGATTAAGAAGGGTCCAACAGGCTAACTATGGCTACACCTTC; CDR3aa: CASRLRRVQQANYGYTF
d_gene: TRBD1; abundance: many; len: 14; j_gene: TRBJ1-2; v_gene: TRBV6-1; CDR3nt: TGTGCCAGCAGTCCTCAGGACAGGGCGGGTGGCTACACCTTC; CDR3aa: CASSPQDRAGGYTF
d_gene: NA; abundance: many; len: 14; j_gene: TRBJ1-5; v_gene: TRBV28; CDR3nt: TGTGCCAGCTCGGCTGGCTTGGGCAATCAGCCCCAGCATTTT; CDR3aa: CASSAGLGNQPQHF
d_gene: NA; abundance: NA; len: 13; j_gene: TRBJ1-2; v_gene: TRBV20-1; CDR3nt: TGCAGTGGGAGGAGTCGCAGGGTAGGAGGCTACACCTTC; CDR3aa: CSGRSRRVGGYTF
d_gene: TRBD2; abundance: once; len: 17; j_gene: TRBJ2-1; v_gene: TRBV20-1; CDR3nt: TGCAGTGCTCAACGTCCGGGACTAGAGGTTCAGGCCGATGAGCAGTTCTTC; CDR3aa: CSAQRPGLEVQADEQFF
d_gene: NA; abundance: NA; len: 15; j_gene: TRBJ1-6; v_gene: TRBV25-1; CDR3nt: TGTGCCAGCAGTGAATCGGTAACAGCCAATTCACCCCTCCACTTT; CDR3aa: CASSESVTANSPLHF
d_gene: TRBD2; abundance: NA; len: 14; j_gene: TRBJ2-5; v_gene: TRBV15; CDR3nt: TGTGCCACCAGCAGAGGCTTAGCGGGGGGGACCCAGTACTTC; CDR3aa: CATSRGLAGGTQYF
d_gene: NA; abundance: medium-sized; len: 12; j_gene: TRBJ2-1; v_gene: TRBV29-1; CDR3nt: TGCAGCGTTGAATTGGGTTTTCGGGAGCAGTTCTTC; CDR3aa: CSVELGFREQFF
d_gene: TRBD1; abundance: NA; len: 14; j_gene: TRBJ2-7; v_gene: TRBV19; CDR3nt: TGTGCCAGTACCGCCGGGACAGGGCAATACGAGCAGTACTTC; CDR3aa: CASTAGTGQYEQYF
d_gene: TRBD1; abundance: NA; len: 13; j_gene: TRBJ1-5; v_gene: TRBV29-1; CDR3nt: TGCAGCGTACTACAGGGGGGAGGCCAGCCCCAGCATTTT; CDR3aa: CSVLQGGGQPQHF
d_gene: TRBD1; abundance: many; len: 14; j_gene: TRBJ1-6; v_gene: TRBV4-1; CDR3nt: TGCGCCAGCAGCCAAGGACAGGGTTATTCACCCCTCCACTTT; CDR3aa: CASSQGQGYSPLHF
d_gene: TRBD2; abundance: NA; len: 15; j_gene: TRBJ2-5; v_gene: TRBV4-2; CDR3nt: TGTGCCAGCAGCCAAGGACTAGCGGAGCGAGGGACCCAGTACTTC; CDR3aa: CASSQGLAERGTQYF
d_gene: NA; abundance: NA; len: 16; j_gene: TRBJ2-7; v_gene: TRBV11-1; CDR3nt: TGTGCCAGCAGCTTAGCGGCAGGGGGGCCGTCCTACGAGCAGTACTTC; CDR3aa: CASSLAAGGPSYEQYF
d_gene: TRBD1; abundance: NA; len: 14; j_gene: TRBJ1-2; v_gene: TRBV29-1; CDR3nt: TGCAGCGTCACGACAGGGATGGGGACCTATGGCTACACCTTC; CDR3aa: CSVTTGMGTYGYTF
d_gene: TRBD1; abundance: NA; len: 16; j_gene: TRBJ1-1; v_gene: TRBV20-1; CDR3nt: TGCAGTGCTAGAGATAGGGACAGGGGATCCGGCACTGAAGCTTTCTTT; CDR3aa: CSARDRDRGSGTEAFF
d_gene: NA; abundance: NA; len: 15; j_gene: TRBJ2-3; v_gene: TRBV5-1; CDR3nt: TGCGCCGGCAGCTTGGCGGACAGAGCCGCAGATACGCAGTATTTT; CDR3aa: CAGSLADRAADTQYF